Sequencing of this T cell receptor beta chain was carried out in a study of metastatic and nonmetastatic thyroid tumors. CDR1 is SGHRS, CDR2 YFSETQ, per germline. V dropped 2 bases and J dropped 0 bases, with 11 bases sitting between them. There are 15 residues in the CDR3. In the original workflow: The study's classifier, a distant-metastasis tool for papillary thyroid cancer, was built using CDR3 differences across clinicopathological groups. TCRdb re-called the PCR reads via MiXCR. The V and J calls here are based on TCRdb, not the publication. Among roughly 13,000 clones listed, less than 35% were seen once. This clone was counted a few times. Its specificity is unknown. Notes on the study in general: The study reportedly found significantly higher TCR beta diversity in malignant thyroid tumors than benign nodules, in blood and tumor.

Each patient went into thyroid surgery without having received any treatment. The chain joins TRBV5-1 to TRBJ1-1; D unresolved. This receptor was obtained from a female donor with papillary thyroid cancer or a benign thyroid nodule (not recorded which). Some clones in this sample may be carry-over from other donors' samples. The specimen was tumor tissue. CDR3 sequence: CASSFSVQMNTEAFF. The CDR3 region has the DNA TGCGCCAGCAGCTTCTCGGTCCAAATGAACACTGAAGCTTTCTTT.